This TCR beta chain was sequenced in a study of T-cell reconstitution after alpha-beta-depleted transplantation in children. Findings and caveats of the study: At the one-year point after transplant, T-cell counts and TCRbeta diversity were found to come mostly from T cells that had been newly produced. The high TCRbeta diversity at day 60 in some patients came from surviving recipient T cells and thymic progenitors.

The library targeted TCRbeta and was prepared with unique molecular identifiers. TCRdb redid the calling of the PCR reads with MiXCR, one entry per CDR3 protein. The repertoire includes about 250,000 distinct CDR3 sequences, 20% to 30% of them detected once, and under 5.5% sits in the top ten. As concerns this clonotype: Antigen: not known.

The CDR3 loop spans 15 amino acids. Unmatched junction bases numbered 9, after V lost 6 bases and J lost 9 bases. This sample comprised PBMCs, mostly from graft donor cells, obtained 360 days after TCRalphabeta/CD19-depleted stem cell transplant. The sequence was obtained from a female patient aged 2-9 years who had a stem cell transplant for congenital amegakaryocytic thrombocytopenia, so the T cells may come from the graft donor. The chain couples TRBV12-3 or TRBV12-4 to TRBJ2-1, with TRBD2 matching 12 bases. In nucleotides, the CDR3 is TGTGCCAGCAGACCCCTAGCGGGAGGGCCGTCTGAGCAGTTCTTC. This encodes CASRPLAGGPSEQFF.